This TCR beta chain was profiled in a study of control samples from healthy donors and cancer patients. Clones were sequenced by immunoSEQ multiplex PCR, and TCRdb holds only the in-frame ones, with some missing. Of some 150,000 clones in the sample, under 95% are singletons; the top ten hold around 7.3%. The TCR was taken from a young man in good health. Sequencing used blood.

DNA for the CDR3: TGTGCCAGCAGTGCTAGCGGGGGGCCCAACAATGAGCAGTTCTTC. This translates into CASSASGGPNNEQFF. The V call is TRBV2, the J call TRBJ2-1, with TRBD2 identical over 11 bases. The CDR3 covers 15 residues. With V trimmed by 4 bases and J by 5 bases, 4 bases remained unmatched. Germline CDR1 reads SNHLY; CDR2 reads FYNNEI. Filled out from reference TRBV2 and TRBJ2-1, the complete variable domain reads EPEVTQTPSHQVTQMGQEVILRCVPISNHLYFYWYRQILGQKVEFLVSFYNNEISEKSEIFDDQFSVERPDGSNFTLKIRSTKLEDSAMYFCASSASGGPNNEQFFGPGTRLTVL.